This entry features one T cell receptor beta chain sequence. The source of the sample is a study of T cell clones after liver transplantation. Study context: HCV positivity affected three of eight recipients; the rest lacked autoimmune or viral indications.

TCRdb's copy holds only in-frame clones and misses some; the assay was immunoSEQ multiplex PCR. The table includes roughly 80,000 clones, around four fifths detected once. Germline assignment: CDR1 MGHRA and CDR2 YSYEKL. Trimming removed 3 bases at V and 6 bases at J, with 21 bases between. The CDR3 has 17 amino acids. Here the sequenced sample was CD4+ T cells from blood, taken just over 45 months after liver transplant. The chain combines TRBV4-1 with TRBJ2-1; D may be TRBD2 (6 bases). This sequence originates from a human patient who received a liver transplant. The graft donor may account for some of the T cells. The CDR3 nucleotides read TGCGCCAGCAGCCAGCCCTGGCGGGACCCTGGGGGCAATGAGCAGTTCTTC. Translation: CASSQPWRDPGGNEQFF.